This T cell receptor (beta chain) was sequenced during a study of cytotoxic CD8 clonotypes in ibrutinib-treated CLL. Study-level points and caveats: Samples from sustained-remission and progressing patients were taken at different times.

There are a few counts of this clone. What it binds is not known. Data came from immunoSEQ multiplex PCR; TCRdb stores just in-frame clones and leaves some out. In the table there are 70,000 to 80,000 clones, around 81% of which are singletons. This sequence was found in a human donor with chronic lymphocytic leukemia. The starting material was PBMCs, obtained at disease progression, from a patient treated with ibrutinib.

CDR3 DNA sequence: TGTGCCACCAGCAGAGAGGGGGACAGCTACGAGCAGTACTTC. Encoded protein: CATSREGDSYEQYF. The V call is TRBV15, the J call TRBJ2-7, with 7 bases aligning to TRBD1. Looked up from germline, CDR1 is LNHNV and CDR2 is YYDKDF (reference sequence). CDR3 length: 14 residues. V shed 0 bases and J 3 bases; nucleotides not matched to a gene: 2.